The 29 T cell receptor beta chains below all came from one sample that was sequenced in a study of T cells in localized non-small cell lung cancer. Sequenced by immunoSEQ multiplex PCR; TCRdb stores in-frame clones only, minus some. This table has around 10,000 clones, roughly 29% appearing once. This material consisted of lung tumor tissue, taken before any cancer treatment. Receptor source: a man aged 35 to 69 with stage I lung adenocarcinoma.

The gene calls are TRBV12-5 and TRBJ1-2, with unresolved D. The CDR3 covers 15 residues. V was cut by 5 bases and J by 2 bases, with 15 bases left in between. Germline loops: CDR1 LGHNT, CDR2 FRNRAP. CDR3 region: CASGPMGGPNYGYTF. In DNA form, the CDR3 reads TGTGCTAGTGGTCCCATGGGAGGCCCGAACTATGGCTACACCTTC.

The sample holds a few counts of this clone. The chain recombines TRBV6-8 with TRBJ2-5; D might be TRBD1 or TRBD2, each matching 6 bases. In germline, CDR1 is MNHGY, CDR2 SAAAGT. This CDR3 contains 16 residues. V was trimmed by 8 bases and J by 0 bases, leaving 19 bases between them. The CDR3 DNA sequence: TGTGCCAGCTCCCCGGGGGCTACGACGTACCAAGAGACCCAGTACTTC. Its translation is CASSPGATTYQETQYF.

The rearrangement links TRBV5-1 to TRBJ1-2; TRBD1 matches at 7 bases. Per the germline V gene, CDR1 is SGHRS and CDR2 is YFSETQ. V trimming: 1 base; J trimming: 2 bases; junction bases outside the gene matches: 2. This CDR3 is built from 14 residues. The CDR3 DNA reads TGCGCCAGCAGCTTGACAGGGGTAAACTATGGCTACACCTTC. Protein product: CASSLTGVNYGYTF.

This clone was observed a handful of times. The genes are TRBV9 and TRBJ1-6; D might be TRBD1 (6 bases). Deletions cut 2 bases from V and 5 bases from J, with 17 bases between. The CDR3 has 17 residues. Germline V CDR1 and CDR2: SGDLS, YYNGEE. CDR3 sequence reads: CASSVLVSPGDNSPLHF. CDR3 coding DNA: TGTGCCAGCAGCGTTTTGGTCTCCCCAGGGGATAATTCACCCCTCCACTTT.

This clone was found once. This chain uses TRBV16 with TRBJ1-2; 7 bases match TRBD1. Trimming took 2 bases from V and 5 from J; bases not matched to a gene: 8. CDR3 length: 15 amino acids. Germline-derived CDR1 and CDR2 are KGHSY and FQNENV. The CDR3, as DNA: TGTGCCAGCAGCCAACCGACAGGGCCGATATATGGCTACACCTTC. Encoded protein: CASSQPTGPIYGYTF. The full variable domain, completed using reference TRBV16 and TRBJ1-2, is GEEVAQTPKHLVRGEGQKAKLYCAPIKGHSYVFWYQQVLKNEFKFLISFQNENVFDETGMPKERFSAKCLPNSPCSLEIQATKLEDSAVYFCASSQPTGPIYGYTFGSGTRLTVV.

The chain has TRBV2 and TRBJ2-6; the D is unclear. The V gene lost 5 bases and the J gene lost 0 bases, with 5 bases spanning the gap. CDR1 is SNHLY and CDR2 is FYNNEI in the germline V gene. This CDR3 comprises 14 residues. The CDR3 loop reads CASSLFSGANVLTF. The CDR3 DNA follows: TGTGCCAGCAGTTTATTCTCTGGGGCCAACGTCCTGACTTTC.

This clone was counted ten times or more. The CDR3 nucleotides are TGCGCCAGCAGCCAAGATACCCCCGGGGATACGCAGTATTTT. It yields the protein CASSQDTPGDTQYF. The J gene is TRBJ2-3, the V gene TRBV4-1; D is ambiguous. V lost 0 bases and J 6 bases, leaving 10 bases between the germline ends. The CDR3 runs to 14 residues. The V gene's germline CDR1 is MGHRA and CDR2 YSYEKL.

The chain is built from TRBV6-8 and TRBJ1-1; no definite D call. Germline CDR1 and CDR2: MNHGY and SAAAGT. The germline V and J ends were trimmed by 5 bases and 5 bases, with 15 bases remaining between them. This CDR3 is 14 amino acids long. The CDR3 region is CASSLGRVDTEAFF. CDR3 nucleotides: TGTGCCAGCAGTCTTGGTAGGGTGGATACTGAAGCTTTCTTT.

The V gene is TRBV19, the J gene TRBJ1-5; the match to TRBD1 covers 7 bases. CDR3 length: 15 amino acids. Unmatched junction bases numbered 9, after V lost 3 bases and J lost 7 bases. CDR1 is LNHDA and CDR2 is SQIVND in the germline V gene (reference sequence). CDR3 bases: TGTGCCAGTAGTATCAACAGGGGTTCGATCCAGCCCCAGCATTTT. The encoded protein is CASSINRGSIQPQHF.

This rearrangement joins TRBV9 to TRBJ2-7; maybe TRBD1 (5 bases). Germline V lookup: CDR1 SGDLS, CDR2 YYNGEE. The CDR3 is 13 amino acids. V was trimmed by 3 bases and J by 1 base, leaving 8 bases between them. CDR3 nucleotide sequence: TGTGCCAGCAGCGGTAAGGGGTCCTACGAGCAGTACTTC. Translation: CASSGKGSYEQYF.

This clone was observed a few times. The chain employs TRBV19 and TRBJ1-5, with D perhaps TRBD1 (6 bases). V lost 5 bases to trimming and J lost 0 bases, with 11 bases between them. Germline V lookup: CDR1 LNHDA, CDR2 SQIVND (reference sequence). The CDR3 is 15 residues long. The CDR3 DNA reads as TGTGCCAGTAGTTCCGCCAGGGGTAGCAATCAGCCCCAGCATTTT. It codes for CASSSARGSNQPQHF.

J is TRBJ1-1 and V is TRBV5-1; D may be TRBD1 (5 bases). The CDR3 covers 14 residues. Between the trimmed V and J ends, which lost 5 bases and 2 bases, there was a span of 13 bases. In germline, CDR1 is SGHRS, CDR2 YFSETQ. Written as DNA, the CDR3 is TGCGCCAGCAGTCTAAATCAGGGCAACACTGAAGCTTTCTTT. Residues: CASSLNQGNTEAFF.

The chain uses TRBV5-1 and TRBJ2-2; 7 nucleotides agree with TRBD2. V dropped 0 bases and J dropped 5; count of bases not matched to a gene: 4. Germline V CDR1 and CDR2: SGHRS, YFSETQ. This CDR3 region has 15 residues. The chain's CDR3 is CASSLAYGGTGELFF. In DNA, the CDR3 is TGCGCCAGCAGCTTGGCCTACGGGGGGACCGGGGAGCTGTTTTTT.

The chain couples TRBV29-1 to TRBJ2-2; D might be TRBD2 (7 bases). Germline values: CDR1 SQVTM, CDR2 ANQGSEA. The CDR3 covers 13 residues. V dropped 4 bases and J dropped 6 bases, with 12 bases sitting between them. The DNA for the CDR3 is TGCAGCGTTGTGGGGGGGCCAGCCGGGGAGCTGTTTTTT. It is translated as CSVVGGPAGELFF.

This clone is labeled medium-sized. The gene calls are TRBV11-3 and TRBJ2-1; 9 nucleotides agree with TRBD2. The junction had 9 bases not matched to a gene; V was cut back by 5 bases and J by 7 bases. The CDR3 loop spans 15 amino acids. The germline CDR1 and CDR2 sequences are SGHNT and YENEEA. The CDR3 nucleotides read TGTGCCAGCAGCGAACAAGCGGGGGGAAATAATGAGCAGTTCTTC. It codes for CASSEQAGGNNEQFF.

A few counts support this clone. The chain joins TRBV9 to TRBJ1-4, with D unclear. The CDR3 runs 15 residues. The V gene lost 0 bases and the J gene lost 8 bases, with 14 bases spanning the gap. CDR1 SGDLS and CDR2 YYNGEE come from the germline V gene. In DNA, the CDR3 is TGTGCCAGCAGCGTAGACCCGACATGGCAAGAAAAACTGTTTTTT. Amino acid sequence: CASSVDPTWQEKLFF.

This clone was detected only a few times. This chain links TRBV6-8 with TRBJ1-2; 9 bases are shared with TRBD1. The CDR3 runs 16 residues. The germline V gene has CDR1 MNHGY and CDR2 SAAAGT. With 5 bases clipped from V and 2 bases from J, the junction kept 9 bases outside the gene matches. The CDR3 sequence: CASSTRSTGGNYGYTF. CDR3 in DNA: TGTGCCAGCAGTACCCGCTCGACAGGGGGAAACTATGGCTACACCTTC.

The chain employs TRBV11-3 and TRBJ2-1; D is tentatively TRBD1 or TRBD2 (5 bases each). Germline V gene lookup returns CDR1 SGHNT and CDR2 YENEEA. CDR3 size: 16 residues. V dropped 2 bases and J dropped 2 bases, with 13 bases sitting between them. CDR3 in amino acids: CASSLKGQGPYNEQFF. DNA for the CDR3: TGTGCCAGCAGCTTAAAGGGGCAGGGACCCTACAATGAGCAGTTCTTC. Variable domain in full (rest from reference TRBV11-3 and TRBJ2-1): EAGVVQSPRYKIIEKKQPVAFWCNPISGHNTLYWYLQNLGQGPELLIRYENEEAVDDSQLPKDRFSAERLKGVDSTLKIQPAELGDSAVYLCASSLKGQGPYNEQFFGPGTRLTVL.

In its sample, this clone was seen a few times. The chain uses TRBV11-3 and TRBJ1-5, with D hard to call. V lost 1 base and J lost 3, with 10 bases in between. CDR3 length: 15 residues. Germline-derived CDR1 and CDR2 are SGHNT and YENEEA. The CDR3 protein is CASSLGGASNQPQHF. In DNA, the CDR3 is TGTGCCAGCAGCTTAGGTGGCGCCTCCAATCAGCCCCAGCATTTT.

There are a few counts of this clone. This chain joins TRBV9 and TRBJ1-2; no clear D gene. V was trimmed by 5 bases and J by 1 base, leaving 12 bases between them. This CDR3 comprises 14 residues. The germline CDR1 and CDR2 sequences are SGDLS and YYNGEE. This chain's CDR3 is CASSDALINYGYTF. DNA of the CDR3: TGTGCCAGCAGTGACGCGCTGATTAACTATGGCTACACCTTC. The full variable domain, with the rest looked up from reference TRBV9 and TRBJ1-2, is DSGVTQTPKHLITATGQRVTLRCSPRSGDLSVYWYQQSLDQGLQFLIQYYNGEERAKGNILERFSAQQFPDLHSELNLSSLELGDSALYFCASSDALINYGYTFGSGTRLTVV.

This chain uses TRBV5-1 with TRBJ2-7, with D perhaps TRBD2 (5 bases). The CDR3 has 14 amino acids. The V end was cut by 3 bases, the J end by 3 bases, with 13 bases between. Germline V lookup: CDR1 SGHRS, CDR2 YFSETQ. CDR3 DNA: TGCGCCAGCAGCTCGGGATCCTTCTACTACGAGCAGTACTTC. It specifies CASSSGSFYYEQYF.

For this clone: One end of the junction varies from germline; a read error may be responsible. The chain uses TRBV11-3 and TRBJ1-4; no firm D call. There are 15 residues in the CDR3. Per germline, CDR1 SGHNT and CDR2 YENEEA. CDR3 bases: TGTGCTAGCAGCCCTGGACGGGTCTTAAATGAAAAACTGTTTTTT. It specifies CASSPGRVLNEKLFF.

A few counts support this clone. The rearrangement links TRBV11-3 to TRBJ2-7, with D perhaps assigned TRBD1 or TRBD2 (5 bases each). Germline V gene sequence: CDR1 SGHNT, CDR2 YENEEA. Between the trimmed V and J ends, which lost 1 base and 6 bases, there was a span of 13 bases. This CDR3 is built from 14 residues. CDR3 nucleotides: TGTGCCAGCAGCTTAGTGGCAGGGCGGGCCGAGCAGTACTTC. It yields the protein CASSLVAGRAEQYF.

This clone was counted many times. This sequence joins TRBV9 and TRBJ1-1, with TRBD1 as a possible D gene (5 bases). Germline lookup yields CDR1 SGDLS and CDR2 YYNGEE. CDR3 size: 14 residues. Trimming removed 4 bases at V and 6 bases at J, with 16 bases between. The CDR3 DNA reads as TGTGCCAGCAGCCTCGAAGTGGGGGGAGCTGAAGCTTTCTTT. Protein: CASSLEVGGAEAFF. Variable domain in full (rest from reference TRBV9 and TRBJ1-1): DSGVTQTPKHLITATGQRVTLRCSPRSGDLSVYWYQQSLDQGLQFLIQYYNGEERAKGNILERFSAQQFPDLHSELNLSSLELGDSALYFCASSLEVGGAEAFFGQGTRLTVV.

The sample holds a few counts of this clone. V usage is TRBV2 and J usage is TRBJ2-1; 10 positions match TRBD2. V gave up 4 bases and J gave up 7 bases; unmatched junction bases: 7. The CDR3 is made up of 15 amino acids. The germline CDR1 and CDR2 sequences are SNHLY and FYNNEI. The CDR3 reads CASSVQAGGFNEQFF. The CDR3 DNA reads TGTGCCAGCAGTGTCCAAGCGGGGGGGTTTAATGAGCAGTTCTTC.

V is TRBV5-1 and J is TRBJ2-3, with a possible D match to TRBD2 (6 bases). This CDR3 is built from 20 residues. The V end was cut by 0 bases, the J end by 3 bases, with 26 bases between. Germline V gene lookup returns CDR1 SGHRS and CDR2 YFSETQ. The CDR3 protein is CASSLGALRGGKGGTDTQYF. As DNA, the CDR3 is TGCGCCAGCAGCTTGGGGGCACTCCGAGGAGGGAAGGGAGGAACAGATACGCAGTATTTT.

This chain links TRBV11-3 with TRBJ2-1; a possible D gene is TRBD2 (5 bases). The ends were cut back, 5 bases at V and 3 bases at J, with 14 bases in the middle. The CDR3 spans 15 residues. Germline values: CDR1 SGHNT, CDR2 YENEEA. This CDR3 reads CASSRFEGVYNEQFF. The DNA of the CDR3 is TGTGCCAGCAGCCGATTTGAGGGTGTCTACAATGAGCAGTTCTTC.

The chain has TRBV7-5 and TRBJ2-2; TRBD2 reflects the table's D call only, with no check against the DNA. TRBV7-5 constitutes a pseudogene. CDR3 size: 16 residues. The CDR3 bases are TGTGCCAGCAGCCTCCGACTAGCGGGGGGTCCCGGGGAGCTGTTTTTT. Translating gives CASSLRLAGGPGELFF.

This clone was recorded a few times. The read comes to an end 1 residue before the CDR3 does, leaving the germline J gene to fill in the end. The rearrangement joins TRBV10-3 to TRBJ1-5, with TRBD1 matching 7 bases. The CDR3 is 15 residues long. CDR1 is ENHRY and CDR2 is SYGVKD in the germline V gene. Unmatched junction bases numbered 2, after V lost 1 base and J lost 2 bases. The CDR3 here is CAISEFGQGNQPQHF. The sequenced CDR3 bases are TGTGCCATCAGTGAGTTCGGACAGGGCAATCAGCCCCAGCAT.